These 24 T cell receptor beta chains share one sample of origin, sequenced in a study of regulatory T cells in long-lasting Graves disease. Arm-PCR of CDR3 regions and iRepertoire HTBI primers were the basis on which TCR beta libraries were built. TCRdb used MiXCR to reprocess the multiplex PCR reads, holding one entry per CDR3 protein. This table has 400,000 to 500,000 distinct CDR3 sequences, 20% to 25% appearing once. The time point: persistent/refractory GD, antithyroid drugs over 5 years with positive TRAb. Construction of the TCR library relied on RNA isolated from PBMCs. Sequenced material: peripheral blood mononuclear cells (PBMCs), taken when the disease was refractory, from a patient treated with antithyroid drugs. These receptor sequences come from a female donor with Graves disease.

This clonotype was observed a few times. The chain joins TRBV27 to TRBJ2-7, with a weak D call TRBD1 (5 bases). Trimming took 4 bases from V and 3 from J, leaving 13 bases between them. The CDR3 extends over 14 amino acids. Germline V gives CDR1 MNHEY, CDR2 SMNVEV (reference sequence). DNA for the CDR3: TGTGCCAGCAGTTACTACACTACAGGCTACGAGCAGTACTTC. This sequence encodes CASSYYTTGYEQYF.

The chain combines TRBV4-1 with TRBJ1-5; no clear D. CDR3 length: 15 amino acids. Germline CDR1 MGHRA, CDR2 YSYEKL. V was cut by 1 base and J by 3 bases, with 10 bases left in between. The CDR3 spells CASSQAIGLNQPQHF. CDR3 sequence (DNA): TGCGCCAGCAGCCAAGCTATAGGGCTCAATCAGCCCCAGCATTTT.

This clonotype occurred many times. The CDR3 DNA reads TGTGCCAGCAGCCTTCGGGGGGGCCATGAAAAACTGTTTTTT. It translates to CASSLRGGHEKLFF. The V call is TRBV12-3 or TRBV12-4, the J call TRBJ1-4, with a tentative D call TRBD1 (6 bases). The CDR3 loop spans 14 amino acids. Between the trimmed V and J ends, which lost 6 bases and 6 bases, there was a span of 14 bases.

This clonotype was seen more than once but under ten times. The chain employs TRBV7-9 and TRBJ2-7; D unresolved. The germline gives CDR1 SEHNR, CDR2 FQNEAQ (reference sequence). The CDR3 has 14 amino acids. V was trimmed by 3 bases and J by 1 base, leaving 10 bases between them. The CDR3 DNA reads TGTGCCAGCAGCTTCGGTGCGGTGTCCTACGAGCAGTACTTC. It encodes CASSFGAVSYEQYF.

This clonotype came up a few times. CDR3 residues: CASSSGTGLGSNQPQHF. The CDR3 DNA is TGTGCCAGCAGTTCAGGGACAGGCTTGGGTAGCAATCAGCCCCAGCATTTT. The chain has TRBV28 and TRBJ1-5; 8 nucleotides line up with TRBD1. Germline V lookup: CDR1 MDHEN, CDR2 SYDVKM. The CDR3 is 17 residues long. V was clipped by 4 bases and J by 0 bases; unmatched bases: 8.

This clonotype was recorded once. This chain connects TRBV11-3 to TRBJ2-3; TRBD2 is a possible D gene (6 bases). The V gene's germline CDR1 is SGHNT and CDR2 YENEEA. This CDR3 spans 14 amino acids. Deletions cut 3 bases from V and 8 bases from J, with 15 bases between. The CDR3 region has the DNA TGTGCCAGCAGCTTGGGATTGGGACTCCTTACGCAGTATTTT. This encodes CASSLGLGLLTQYF.

The DNA of the CDR3 is TGTGCCAGCAGTTTATCCGACAGGAGCCCCTATGGCTACACCTTC. Translation gives CASSLSDRSPYGYTF. This chain joins TRBV27 and TRBJ1-2; the D gene is possibly TRBD1 (6 bases). The CDR3 is made up of 15 amino acids. The germline V gene has CDR1 MNHEY and CDR2 SMNVEV (reference sequence). Trimming left V 0 bases short and J 4 bases short, with 12 bases between.

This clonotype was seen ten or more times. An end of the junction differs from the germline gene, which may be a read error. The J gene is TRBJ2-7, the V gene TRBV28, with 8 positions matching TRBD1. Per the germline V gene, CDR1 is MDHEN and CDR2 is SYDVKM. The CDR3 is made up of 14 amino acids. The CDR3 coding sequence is TGTGCCAGCAGTCTCATCCTGGACAGGGCACAGACCCACTTC. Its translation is CASSLILDRAQTHF. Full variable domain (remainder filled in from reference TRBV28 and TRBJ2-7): DVKVTQSSRYLVKRTGEKVFLECVQDMDHENMFWYRQDPGLGLRLIYFSYDVKMKEKGDIPEGYSVSREKKERFSLILESASTNQTSMYLCASSLILDRAQTHFGPGTRLTVT.

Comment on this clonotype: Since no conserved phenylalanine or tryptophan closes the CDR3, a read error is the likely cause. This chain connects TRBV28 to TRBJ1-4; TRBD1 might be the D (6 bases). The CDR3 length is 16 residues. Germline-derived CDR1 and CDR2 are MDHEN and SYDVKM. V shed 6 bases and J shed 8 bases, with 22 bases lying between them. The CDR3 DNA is TGTGCCAGCAGCTCCCTGGGGGCGGGGGCAGGGGAAAAACTGTTTCTT. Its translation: CASSSLGAGAGEKLFL.

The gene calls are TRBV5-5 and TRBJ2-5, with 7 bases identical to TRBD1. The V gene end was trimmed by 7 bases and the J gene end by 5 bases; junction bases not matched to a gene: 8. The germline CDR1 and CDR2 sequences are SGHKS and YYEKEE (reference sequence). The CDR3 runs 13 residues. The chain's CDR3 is CASREGGAETQYF. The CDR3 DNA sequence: TGTGCCAGCCGGGAAGGGGGCGCGGAGACCCAGTACTTC.

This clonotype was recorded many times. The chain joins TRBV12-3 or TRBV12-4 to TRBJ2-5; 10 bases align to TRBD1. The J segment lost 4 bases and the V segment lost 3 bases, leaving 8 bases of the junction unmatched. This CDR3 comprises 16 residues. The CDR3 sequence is CASSFTRQGAVETQYF. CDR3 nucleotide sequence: TGTGCCAGCAGTTTCACCCGACAGGGGGCGGTAGAGACCCAGTACTTC.

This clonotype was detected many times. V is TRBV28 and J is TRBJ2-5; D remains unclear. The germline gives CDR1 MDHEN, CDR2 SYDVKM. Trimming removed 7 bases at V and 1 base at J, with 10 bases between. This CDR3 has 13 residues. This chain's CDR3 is CASTMVIQETQYF. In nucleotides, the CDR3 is TGTGCCAGCACTATGGTTATCCAAGAGACCCAGTACTTC.

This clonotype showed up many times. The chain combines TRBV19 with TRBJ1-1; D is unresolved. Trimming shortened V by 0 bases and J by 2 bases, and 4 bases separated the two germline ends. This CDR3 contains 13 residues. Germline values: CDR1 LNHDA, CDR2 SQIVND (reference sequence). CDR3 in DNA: TGTGCCAGTAGTATAGAGGCCAACACTGAAGCTTTCTTT. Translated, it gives CASSIEANTEAFF.

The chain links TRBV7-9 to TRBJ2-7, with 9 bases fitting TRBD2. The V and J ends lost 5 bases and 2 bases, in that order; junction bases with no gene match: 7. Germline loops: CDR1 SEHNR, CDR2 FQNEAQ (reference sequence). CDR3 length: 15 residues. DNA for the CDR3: TGTGCCAGCAGCCTGACTAGCGGACCTGCCTACGAGCAGTACTTC. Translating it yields CASSLTSGPAYEQYF. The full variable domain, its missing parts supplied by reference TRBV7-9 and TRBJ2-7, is DTGVSQNPRHKITKRGQNVTFRCDPISEHNRLYWYRQTLGQGPEFLTYFQNEAQLEKSRLLSDRFSAERPKGSFSTLEIQRTEQGDSAMYLCASSLTSGPAYEQYFGPGTRLTVT.

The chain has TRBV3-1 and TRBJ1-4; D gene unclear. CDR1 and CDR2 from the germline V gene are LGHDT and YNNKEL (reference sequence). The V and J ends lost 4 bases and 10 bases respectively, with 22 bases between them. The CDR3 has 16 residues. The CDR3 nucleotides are TGTGCCAGCAGCCCTATGACGACGGGCCCCGAGGGAAAACTGTTTTTT. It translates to CASSPMTTGPEGKLFF.

The CDR3 DNA reads TGTGCCAGCAGCGTAGAAGCGGCAGGGGGATGGGAGACCCAGTACTTC. It specifies CASSVEAAGGWETQYF. The chain has TRBV9 and TRBJ2-5; 7 bases fit TRBD1. Looked up from germline, CDR1 is SGDLS and CDR2 is YYNGEE. With V trimmed by 0 bases and J by 5 bases, 10 bases remained unmatched. CDR3 length equals 16 residues.

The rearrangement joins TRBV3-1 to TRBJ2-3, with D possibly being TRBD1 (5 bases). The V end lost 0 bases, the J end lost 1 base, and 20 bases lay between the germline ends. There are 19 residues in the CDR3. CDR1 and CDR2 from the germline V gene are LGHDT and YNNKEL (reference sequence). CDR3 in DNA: TGTGCCAGCAGCCAAGAGGGGCACGATAACCGTGGGGGCACAGATACGCAGTATTTT. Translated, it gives CASSQEGHDNRGGTDTQYF.

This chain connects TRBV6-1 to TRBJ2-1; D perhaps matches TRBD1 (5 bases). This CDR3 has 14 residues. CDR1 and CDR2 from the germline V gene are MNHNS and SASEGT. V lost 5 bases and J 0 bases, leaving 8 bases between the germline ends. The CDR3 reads CASSKTDSYNEQFF. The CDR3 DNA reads TGTGCCAGCAGTAAGACAGACTCCTACAATGAGCAGTTCTTC.

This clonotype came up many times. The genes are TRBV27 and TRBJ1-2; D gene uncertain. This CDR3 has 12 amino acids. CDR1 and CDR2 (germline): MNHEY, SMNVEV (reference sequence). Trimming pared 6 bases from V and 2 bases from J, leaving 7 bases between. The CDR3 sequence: CASRTGNYGYTF. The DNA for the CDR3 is TGTGCCAGCAGGACCGGGAACTATGGCTACACCTTC.

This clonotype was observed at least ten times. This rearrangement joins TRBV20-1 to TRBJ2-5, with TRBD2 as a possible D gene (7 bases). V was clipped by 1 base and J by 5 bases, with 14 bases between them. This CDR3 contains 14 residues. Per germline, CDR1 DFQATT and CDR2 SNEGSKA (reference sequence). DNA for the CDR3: TGCAGTGCTAGAGGGTCCGGGGGGCCGGAGACCCAGTACTTC. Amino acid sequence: CSARGSGGPETQYF.

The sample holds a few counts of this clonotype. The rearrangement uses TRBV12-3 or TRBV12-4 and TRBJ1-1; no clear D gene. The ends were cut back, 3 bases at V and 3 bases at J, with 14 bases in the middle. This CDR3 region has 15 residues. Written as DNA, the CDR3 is TGTGCCAGCAGTTTTGAGACTCCTCAAGACACTGAAGCTTTCTTT. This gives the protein CASSFETPQDTEAFF.

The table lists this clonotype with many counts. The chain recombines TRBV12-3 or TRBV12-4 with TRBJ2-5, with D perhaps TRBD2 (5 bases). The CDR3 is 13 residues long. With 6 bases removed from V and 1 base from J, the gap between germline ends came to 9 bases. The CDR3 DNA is TGTGCCAGCAGCTGGAGCGGCCAAGAGACCCAGTACTTC. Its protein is CASSWSGQETQYF.

The CDR3 is CASSLSTFAGYTF. CDR3 nucleotide sequence: TGTGCCAGCAGCCTGAGCACTTTTGCGGGCTACACCTTC. The chain links TRBV7-2 to TRBJ1-2; D remains unclear. The CDR3 is 13 residues long. V was cut by 5 bases and J by 8 bases, with 15 bases left in between. Germline CDR1 SGHTA, CDR2 FQGNSA.

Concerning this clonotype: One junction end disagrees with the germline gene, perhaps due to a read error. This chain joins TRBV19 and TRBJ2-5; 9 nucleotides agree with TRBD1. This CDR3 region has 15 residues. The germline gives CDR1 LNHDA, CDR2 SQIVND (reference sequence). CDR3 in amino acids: CASSPRTGEGETQHF. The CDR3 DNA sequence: TGTGCCAGTAGTCCCCGGACAGGGGAGGGTGAGACCCAGCACTTC.